This passage covers 3 T cell receptor beta chains from one sample sequenced in a study of blood T cell repertoires in COVID-19 (dated by TCRdb to 2019 to 2021). The library was generated by the immunoSEQ multiplex PCR assay. The table was pulled from immuneACCESS by TCRdb, which kept in-frame rearrangements only. Such tables lose some clones; where checked, under half of the loss comes from unresolved V genes, and the rest has no known cause. The sample has approximately 190,000 clones on record, around four fifths of them singletons. The ten largest clones represent about 20% of the sample. The sequencing input was peripheral blood. All receptors come from a human donor in a cohort sampled during active COVID-19.

The chain employs TRBV19 and TRBJ2-3; weak D call: TRBD2 (6 bases). Trimming removed 11 bases from V and 2 bases from J, with 14 bases in between. The CDR3 extends over 13 amino acids. CDR1 and CDR2 from the germline V gene are LNHDA and SQIVND (reference sequence). Written as DNA, the CDR3 is TGTGCCTCTGACGGGGGAAACACAGATACGCAGTATTTT. Its translation is CASDGGNTDTQYF. The full variable domain, with the rest looked up from reference TRBV19 and TRBJ2-3, is DGGITQSPKYLFRKEGQNVTLSCEQNLNHDAMYWYRQDPGQGLRLIYYSQIVNDFQKGDIAEGYSVSREKKESFPLTVTSAQKNPTAFYLCASDGGNTDTQYFGPGTRLTVL.

This clone appeared a single time. This chain links TRBV11-3 with TRBJ2-1; 7 nucleotides match TRBD2. The CDR3 spans 15 residues. J lost 6 bases, V lost 3 bases, and 8 bases had no gene match. From germline, CDR1 is SGHNT and CDR2 YENEEA. The CDR3 DNA reads TGTGCCAGCAGCTTCGGCGGGGGTCGCTTCAATGAGCAGTTCTTC. Translating it yields CASSFGGGRFNEQFF.

This clone appeared once. The rearrangement joins TRBV30 to TRBJ2-1, with 7 bases aligning to TRBD1. The CDR3 is 15 residues long. V trimming: 2 bases; J trimming: 2 bases; junction bases outside the gene matches: 6. In germline, CDR1 is GTSNPN, CDR2 SVGIG (reference sequence). CDR3 nucleotide sequence: TGTGCCTGGAGTAGACCGGGACAGCCCTACAATGAGCAGTTCTTC. This encodes CAWSRPGQPYNEQFF.